The 25 T cell receptor beta chains in this list originate from one sample, sequenced in a study of shared clonotypes between healthy human individuals. This table comes from immunoSEQ multiplex PCR, and its TCRdb copy is limited to in-frame clones, with some not included. The sample consists of about 1 million clones, roughly 80% of them appearing once. The sample was memory CD4+ T cells sorted from blood. The subset denotes: CD45RA-negative fraction. All receptors derive from a man between 18 and 29 years old in good health.

This clone came up many times. This chain links TRBV5-1 with TRBJ1-6; 10 bases match TRBD1. V shed 0 bases, J shed 0 bases, and the junction held 3 bases outside the gene matches. Germline V gene lookup returns CDR1 SGHRS and CDR2 YFSETQ. The CDR3 loop spans 18 amino acids. The CDR3 sequence is CASSLGDRGFSYNSPLHF. Written as DNA, the CDR3 is TGCGCCAGCAGCTTGGGGGACAGGGGTTTCTCCTATAATTCACCCCTCCACTTT. Filled out from reference TRBV5-1 and TRBJ1-6, the complete variable domain reads KAGVTQTPRYLIKTRGQQVTLSCSPISGHRSVSWYQQTPGQGLQFLFEYFSETQRNKGNFPGRFSGRQFSNSRSEMNVSTLELGDSALYLCASSLGDRGFSYNSPLHFGNGTRLTVT.

The chain carries TRBV11-2 and TRBJ1-1; 8 bases align to TRBD1. The CDR3 length is 14 residues. Looked up from germline, CDR1 is SGHAT and CDR2 is FQNNGV. V was pared by 6 bases and J by 1 base, with 4 bases of the junction left unmatched. The chain's CDR3 is CASRHGQGNTEAFF. The CDR3 region has the DNA TGTGCCAGCAGACACGGACAGGGGAACACTGAAGCTTTCTTT.

The rearrangement uses TRBV5-6 and TRBJ2-5; 11 bases are a match to TRBD2. The length of the CDR3 is 14 residues. V shed 3 bases, J shed 3 bases, and the junction held 1 base outside the gene matches. CDR1 is SGHDT and CDR2 is YYEEEE in the germline V gene. CDR3 residues: CASSSGLAEETQYF. CDR3 coding DNA: TGTGCCAGCAGCTCGGGACTAGCGGAAGAGACCCAGTACTTC.

The sample holds a few counts of this clone. This rearrangement joins TRBV28 to TRBJ2-1; 8 bases fit TRBD1. Germline V gives CDR1 MDHEN, CDR2 SYDVKM. Losses at the gene ends were 8 bases for V and 6 bases for J; bases not matched to a gene: 12. The CDR3 sequence is 15 residues long. The CDR3 DNA follows: TGTGCCAGCGCCCTCCTGGACAGGGACAGCAATGAGCAGTTCTTC. Its protein is CASALLDRDSNEQFF.

The CDR3 sequence: CASSSGLGTATTIYF. The CDR3 nucleotides read TGTGCCAGCAGCTCCGGACTGGGTACGGCGACCACCATATATTTT. The rearrangement uses TRBV5-6 and TRBJ1-3; D ambiguous. This CDR3 region has 15 residues. The germline gives CDR1 SGHDT, CDR2 YYEEEE. Between the trimmed V and J ends, which lost 3 bases and 9 bases, there was a span of 19 bases.

This clone has just a few counts. This sequence joins TRBV7-2 and TRBJ1-3; TRBD1 might be the D (6 bases). The V end was cut by 3 bases, the J end by 0 bases, with 9 bases between. The CDR3 contains 15 residues. The germline gives CDR1 SGHTA, CDR2 FQGNSA. CDR3 amino acids: CASSFRDTSGNTIYF. CDR3 nucleotide sequence: TGTGCCAGCAGCTTCCGGGACACCTCTGGAAACACCATATATTTT.

This rearrangement joins TRBV6-5 to TRBJ2-1, with 9 bases fitting TRBD1. Germline V gene lookup returns CDR1 MNHEY and CDR2 SVGAGI. The V gene end was trimmed by 6 bases and the J gene end by 11 bases; junction bases not matched to a gene: 8. The CDR3 contains 13 residues. DNA for the CDR3: TGTGCCAGCAGCCTTCGGACAGGGGACAAGCAGTTCTTC. Translation gives CASSLRTGDKQFF.

The CDR3 region is CASSLGLLGSPLHF. CDR3 DNA sequence: TGTGCCAGCAGCTTAGGGCTCCTAGGTTCACCCCTCCACTTT. The chain links TRBV7-9 to TRBJ1-6; D not resolved. V lost 1 base and J 9 bases, leaving 10 bases between the germline ends. The CDR3 covers 14 residues. Germline CDR1 reads SEHNR; CDR2 reads FQNEAQ (reference sequence).

In its sample, this clone was seen once. J is TRBJ2-3 and V is TRBV7-9; 10 bases are a match to TRBD2. V trimming: 5 bases; J trimming: 4 bases; junction bases outside the gene matches: 6. Germline V lookup: CDR1 SEHNR, CDR2 FQNEAQ (reference sequence). The CDR3 sequence is 15 residues long. The CDR3 is CASSQGLAGADTQYF. The CDR3 nucleotides are TGTGCCAGCAGCCAGGGGCTAGCGGGAGCAGATACGCAGTATTTT.

This clone has only a few counts. V is TRBV11-3 and J is TRBJ2-1; 7 bases fit TRBD2. From germline, CDR1 is SGHNT and CDR2 YENEEA. CDR3 length equals 17 residues. With V trimmed by 2 bases and J by 3 bases, 10 bases remained unmatched. The chain's CDR3 is CASSLNFGGGIYNEQFF. In DNA, the CDR3 is TGTGCCAGCAGCTTAAATTTTGGGGGAGGGATCTACAATGAGCAGTTCTTC.

The chain's CDR3 is CASRKGHSNHEQYF. The CDR3 DNA sequence: TGTGCCAGCAGGAAGGGACACTCAAACCACGAGCAGTACTTC. This chain connects TRBV11-2 to TRBJ2-7, with a possible D match to TRBD1 (6 bases). Trimming took 6 bases from V and 5 from J, leaving 17 bases between them. There are 14 residues in the CDR3. Germline CDR1 SGHAT, CDR2 FQNNGV.

The rearrangement joins TRBV19 to TRBJ1-6, with 7 bases matching TRBD1. The CDR3 is made up of 14 amino acids. Per germline, CDR1 LNHDA and CDR2 SQIVND (reference sequence). Trimming took 8 bases from V and 6 from J; bases not matched to a gene: 7. The CDR3 region is CASWGGQSNSPLHF. The CDR3 DNA reads as TGTGCCAGTTGGGGGGGACAGAGTAATTCACCCCTCCACTTT.

This sequence joins TRBV10-2 and TRBJ2-1, with 8 bases identical to TRBD2. The germline CDR1 and CDR2 sequences are WSHSY and SAAADI. The ends lost 6 bases at V and 6 bases at J; junction bases unmatched: 10. The CDR3 is 15 amino acids. The DNA of the CDR3 is TGCGCCAGCAGAATCGACGGGACTAGACTCAATGAGCAGTTCTTC. This gives the protein CASRIDGTRLNEQFF.

The chain links TRBV19 to TRBJ2-2; a possible D gene is TRBD1 (5 bases). Trimming took off 4 bases at V and 3 bases at J, with 12 bases between the two ends. The CDR3 consists of 15 residues. CDR1 and CDR2 (germline): LNHDA, SQIVND (reference sequence). The CDR3 sequence is CASSTQGADTGELFF. For the CDR3, the DNA is TGTGCCAGTAGTACCCAAGGGGCGGACACCGGGGAGCTGTTTTTT.

The V gene is TRBV10-3, the J gene TRBJ1-2; D remains unclear. The CDR3 totals 14 residues. V was pared by 0 bases and J by 2 bases, with 7 bases between. Germline lookup yields CDR1 ENHRY and CDR2 SYGVKD. The DNA of the CDR3 is TGTGCCATCAGTGAGTCGACGAGGAACTATGGCTACACCTTC. It yields the protein CAISESTRNYGYTF.

The chain is built from TRBV9 and TRBJ1-1, with TRBD1 matching over 10 bases. CDR1 and CDR2 (germline): SGDLS, YYNGEE. This CDR3 comprises 15 residues. Trimming cost V 0 bases and J 6 bases; bases outside gene matches: 5. The CDR3 nucleotides read TGTGCCAGCAGCGTAGATTCAGGACAGGGGGCTGAAGCTTTCTTT. As protein: CASSVDSGQGAEAFF.

The CDR3 DNA follows: TGTGCCAGCAGCCTCGGCGGGGGAACTTACTACGAGCAGTACTTC. It specifies CASSLGGGTYYEQYF. This chain uses TRBV7-9 with TRBJ2-7; 7 bases agree with TRBD2. The germline CDR1 and CDR2 sequences are SEHNR and FQNEAQ (reference sequence). The CDR3 covers 15 residues. V lost 5 bases and J lost 3; bases outside the gene matches: 10.

The chain links TRBV6-5 to TRBJ1-2; 7 bases match TRBD1. Germline V lookup: CDR1 MNHEY, CDR2 SVGAGI. The CDR3 contains 14 residues. The ends lost 8 bases at V and 4 bases at J; junction bases unmatched: 10. CDR3 region: CASGQEAEFYGYTF. Here the CDR3 DNA reads TGTGCCAGCGGACAGGAAGCTGAGTTCTATGGCTACACCTTC.

This rearrangement joins TRBV21-1 to TRBJ2-5. TRBV21-1 corresponds to a pseudogene. The CDR3 sequence is 15 residues long. For the CDR3, the DNA is TGTGCCAGCAGCAAAACTCGTGGCAGACAAGAGACCCAGTACTTC. Translated, it gives CASSKTRGRQETQYF.

This chain connects TRBV18 to TRBJ2-1; the match to TRBD2 covers 9 bases. The CDR3 runs 16 residues. Germline CDR1 KGHSH, CDR2 LQKENI. J lost 9 bases, V lost 0 bases, and 9 bases had no gene match. The CDR3, as DNA: TGTGCCAGCTCACCACCCCGAGGCGGGGGGGCCGGTGAGCAGTTCTTC. Encoded protein: CASSPPRGGGAGEQFF.

J is TRBJ2-1 and V is TRBV7-9, with 12 nucleotides matching TRBD1. The CDR3 spans 16 residues. Per the germline V gene, CDR1 is SEHNR and CDR2 is FQNEAQ (reference sequence). Trimming cost V 0 bases and J 5 bases; bases outside gene matches: 2. The CDR3 loop is CASSLAGTGGNNEQFF. CDR3 sequence (DNA): TGTGCCAGCAGCTTAGCCGGGACAGGGGGCAACAATGAGCAGTTCTTC.

The CDR3 loop reads CASSSPQFGGTGELFF. The CDR3 region has the DNA TGTGCCAGCAGCTCTCCCCAATTCGGCGGGACCGGGGAGCTGTTTTTT. This rearrangement joins TRBV5-6 to TRBJ2-2; D might be TRBD2 (5 bases). The CDR3 contains 16 residues. V gave up 3 bases and J gave up 5 bases, with 17 bases separating them. Germline CDR1 and CDR2: SGHDT and YYEEEE. The full variable domain, in which reference TRBV5-6 and TRBJ2-2 provide the parts outside the CDR3, is DAGVTQSPTHLIKTRGQQVTLRCSPKSGHDTVSWYQQALGQGPQFIFQYYEEEERQRGNFPDRFSGHQFPNYSSELNVNALLLGDSALYLCASSSPQFGGTGELFFGEGSRLTVL.

The chain recombines TRBV5-1 with TRBJ2-1; D might be TRBD2 (6 bases). This CDR3 comprises 15 residues. V lost 0 bases, J lost 7 bases, and 14 bases lay in between. CDR1 SGHRS and CDR2 YFSETQ come from the germline V gene. The DNA for the CDR3 is TGCGCCAGCAGCTTGGTTGGGGACTCCTCAAATGAGCAGTTCTTC. It codes for CASSLVGDSSNEQFF.

This clone was seen a handful of times. The CDR3 DNA reads as TGCGCCAGCAGCCAAGAGGCTTGGGCGAGTTTCGAGCAGTACTTC. This sequence encodes CASSQEAWASFEQYF. This chain uses TRBV4-1 with TRBJ2-7; D uncertain. The CDR3 runs 15 residues. Trimming removed 0 bases at V and 6 bases at J, with 15 bases between. Germline lookup yields CDR1 MGHRA and CDR2 YSYEKL.

The chain carries TRBV30 and TRBJ2-1, with 11 positions matching TRBD1. The CDR3 runs 15 residues. Germline V gene sequence: CDR1 GTSNPN, CDR2 SVGIG (reference sequence). The J segment lost 10 bases and the V segment lost 3 bases, leaving 11 bases of the junction unmatched. The CDR3 nucleotides are TGTGCCTGGAGCGTTGAGGGACAGGGGGGGAAAGAGCAGTTCTTC. Its protein product is CAWSVEGQGGKEQFF. The full variable domain, rest sourced from reference TRBV30 and TRBJ2-1, is SQTIHQWPATLVQPVGSPLSLECTVEGTSNPNLYWYRQAAGRGLQLLFYSVGIGQISSEVPQNLSASRPQDRQFILSSKKLLLSDSGFYLCAWSVEGQGGKEQFFGPGTRLTVL.